The entry below gives a single T cell receptor beta chain sequence along with its context. The CDR3 loop spans 11 amino acids. V lost 1 base and J lost 16, with 11 bases in between. CDR1 and CDR2 from the germline V gene are SGHVS and FNYEAQ. This record comes from a study of CD8+ T cells in alopecia areata. cDNA serving as the sequencing template came from extracted, reverse transcribed RNA. The table came from immunoSEQ multiplex PCR; TCRdb's copy has only in-frame clones and leaves some out. The repertoire has around 29,000 clones, about three fifths of them found once; the top ten carry about 20%.

The chain carries TRBV7-6 and TRBJ1-5, with D possibly TRBD1 on 6 matching bases. Material: NKG2D-high CD8+ T cells sorted from blood. The TCR sequence derives from a human donor with alopecia areata. The CDR3 loop is CASSLEGESHF. DNA for the CDR3: TGTGCCAGCAGCTTAGAGGGGGAGTCACATTTT.